This is a list of T cell receptor beta chains from one sample in a study of metastatic and nonmetastatic thyroid tumors. Via MiXCR, TCRdb re-called the PCR reads. The sample includes roughly 65,000 clones, approximately 14% of them seen just once. What was sequenced was blood. All receptors derive from a male donor with papillary thyroid cancer or a benign thyroid nodule (not recorded which). Some clones in this sample may be carry-over from other donors' samples. CDR3s include the opening cysteine and the closing phenylalanine or tryptophan. A D gene is named only where the DNA matches it firmly. Only part of the rows carry a size: once, few, many, or a class if the clone is expanded.

-	TRBJ1-1	TRBV20-1	many	TGCAGTGCTAGGGTTCCCGGGGGGGTCAAGACTGAAGCTTTCTTT	CSARVPGGVKTEAFF
-	TRBJ2-1	TRBV15	many	TGTGCCACCAGCATAGGGGAGAGCTCCTACAATGAGCAGTTCTTC	CATSIGESSYNEQFF
TRBD1	TRBJ2-2	TRBV12-3/TRBV12-4	many	TGTGCCAGCGGTTCAGGGACAGAGGGCACCGGGGAGCTGTTTTTT	CASGSGTEGTGELFF
TRBD1	TRBJ2-2	TRBV27	many	TGTGCCAGCAGTCCCTGGACAGGGAACACCGGGGAGCTGTTTTTT	CASSPWTGNTGELFF
TRBD2	TRBJ2-7	TRBV12-3/TRBV12-4	-	TGTGCCAGCAGCAGCGATTTGGGACTAGCGAGATCCTACGAGCAGTACTTC	CASSSDLGLARSYEQYF
-	TRBJ2-7	TRBV18	-	TGTGCCAGCTCACCACCGTCCCCAAGCTCCTACGAGCAGTACTTC	CASSPPSPSSYEQYF
TRBD1	TRBJ2-3	TRBV6-1	many	TGTGCCAGCAGCGTACAGGGGACCCTAGATACGCAGTATTTT	CASSVQGTLDTQYF
TRBD2	TRBJ2-1	TRBV27	few	TGTGCCAGCAGTCCCTCGGGGGGTATAGTAAATGAGCAGTTCTTC	CASSPSGGIVNEQFF
-	TRBJ2-7	TRBV7-2	many	TGTGCCAGTCGACGAGACTCTTTCTACGAGCAGTACTTC	CASRRDSFYEQYF
-	TRBJ1-1	TRBV30	many	TGTGCCTACCGGTCCTGGCTCACTGAAGCTTTCTTT	CAYRSWLTEAFF
TRBD2	TRBJ2-7	TRBV30	many	TGTGCCGGATCGACTAGCGGGGGATACGAGCAGTACTTC	CAGSTSGGYEQYF
TRBD2	TRBJ2-2	TRBV5-1	many	TGCGCCAGCAGCTTGGATTTCGCGGGAGGGAACACCGGGGAGCTGTTTTTT	CASSLDFAGGNTGELFF
TRBD2	TRBJ2-1	TRBV25-1	many	TGTGCCAGCAGCCGAGAGGAGGATTGGACTAGCGGGAGGGCCGGGAATGAGCAGTTCTTC	CASSREEDWTSGRAGNEQFF
-	TRBJ2-2	TRBV7-2	-	TGTGCCAGCAGCGCCGGGTCTGTGGTGACCGGGGAGCTGTTTTTT	CASSAGSVVTGELFF
-	TRBJ1-1	TRBV19	many	TGTGCCAGTAGTGTCTTACGCACTGAAGCTTTCTTT	CASSVLRTEAFF
TRBD1	TRBJ2-7	TRBV9	many	TGTGCCAGCAGCGTAGGGGACAGGGGCTACGAGCAGTACTTC	CASSVGDRGYEQYF
-	TRBJ2-7	TRBV5-1	few	TGCGCCAGCAGCGAACGGGGGCCGGCCTACGAGCAGTACTTC	CASSERGPAYEQYF
-	TRBJ2-5	TRBV28	many	TGTGCCAGCAGCACTAGTGGGGCAGGAGAGACCCAGTACTTC	CASSTSGAGETQYF
TRBD2	TRBJ2-1	TRBV5-1	many	TGCGCCAGCAGCTCGATGGGGGGACTAGCGAGTAGCTCCTACAATGAGCAGTTCTTC	CASSSMGGLASSSYNEQFF
TRBD1	TRBJ1-6	TRBV20-1	many	TGCAGTGCTGATCCGGGACAGGGGTTTAATTCACCCCTCCACTTT	CSADPGQGFNSPLHF
-	TRBJ1-1	TRBV6-2/TRBV6-3	-	TGTGCCAGCAGTTACCGGGGGGGCAGGACTGAAGCTTTCTTT	CASSYRGGRTEAFF
-	TRBJ2-5	TRBV5-1	many	TGCGCCAGCAGCTGGGGGAGGATGAGTCAAGAGACCCAGTACTTC	CASSWGRMSQETQYF
TRBD2	TRBJ2-7	TRBV7-8	many	TGTGCCAGCAGCTTAAGCCTAGCGGGAGATGAGGACGAGCAGTACTTC	CASSLSLAGDEDEQYF
-	TRBJ2-3	TRBV6-4	-	TGTGCCAGCAGTAGCGCAAGGGGAACAGATACGCAGTATTTT	CASSSARGTDTQYF
-	TRBJ1-1	TRBV20-1	many	TGCAGTGCTAGAGATTGGGACAACACTGAAGCTTCCTTT	CSARDWDNTEASF
TRBD1	TRBJ1-6	TRBV11-2	-	TGTGCCAGCAGCTTAGAGGAGGGGGCGAGTAATTCACCCCTTCACTTT	CASSLEEGASNSPLHF
TRBD2	TRBJ2-5	TRBV9	few	TGTGCCAGCAGCGCCGGGGGGGGTGGCGCAGGACAAGAGACCCAGTACTTC	CASSAGGGGAGQETQYF
-	TRBJ2-6	TRBV11-2	many	TGTGCCAGCAGCTTAGAAGTCCTCGCCTACTCTGGGGCCAACGTCCTGACTTTC	CASSLEVLAYSGANVLTF
-	TRBJ2-1	TRBV6-1	many	TGTGCCAGCAGAGTTAGTGTTTTTTACTACAATGAGCAGTTCTTC	CASRVSVFYYNEQFF
-	TRBJ1-1	TRBV5-1	-	TGCGCCAGCAGCTTGGGGGGGTGGTCAAACACTGAAGCTTTCTTT	CASSLGGWSNTEAFF
TRBD2	TRBJ2-1	TRBV9	many	TGTGCCAGCAGCGTCGGGACTAGCGGGATCAATGAGCAGTTCTTC	CASSVGTSGINEQFF
TRBD2	TRBJ2-3	TRBV27	few	TGTACCAGTGGGACTAGCGGGAGCACATATACGCAGTATTTT	CTSGTSGSTYTQYF
TRBD2	TRBJ2-2	TRBV13	many	TGTGCCAGCAGGGGGAGCAGCGGGAGGGCCCCCTGGAACACCGGGGAGCTGTTTTTT	CASRGSSGRAPWNTGELFF
TRBD1	TRBJ1-6	TRBV6-1	-	TGTGCCAGCAACGACGGGACAGGGTGCTTCGGTTCACCCCCCCACTTT	CASNDGTGCFGSPPHF
-	TRBJ2-3	TRBV5-1	many	TGCGCCAGCAGCTTGAGCACAGATACGCAGTATTTT	CASSLSTDTQYF
TRBD1	TRBJ2-7	TRBV20-1	many	TGCAGTGCCCTGGGACAGGGAGCCTACGAGCAGTACTTC	CSALGQGAYEQYF
TRBD1	TRBJ2-1	TRBV6-2/TRBV6-3	many	TGTGCCAGCAGTTCCTCGGACAGGACCTACAATGAGCAGTTCTTC	CASSSSDRTYNEQFF
-	TRBJ1-5	TRBV20-1	many	TGCAGTGCCGAGGAAGATAGCAATCAGCCCCAGCATTTT	CSAEEDSNQPQHF
TRBD2	TRBJ2-2	TRBV5-4	many	TGTGCCAGCAGCCCGGGACTAGCGGGAACCGGGGAGCTGTTTTTT	CASSPGLAGTGELFF
-	TRBJ1-1	TRBV28	few	TGTGCCAGCAGTCATAAAACGGGGAACACTGAAGCTTTCTTC	CASSHKTGNTEAFF
-	TRBJ2-1	TRBV29-1	many	TGCAGCGTTGTAAGACAGCCCCCTCGGCAGTTCTTC	CSVVRQPPRQFF
-	TRBJ1-1	TRBV7-9	many	TGTGCCAGCAGCTCCTCTTTGAACACTGAAGCTTTCTTT	CASSSSLNTEAFF